Listed below are T cell receptor beta chains from one sample, sequenced in a study of sequential checkpoint blockade in melanoma. Repertoires were generated with immunoSEQ multiplex PCR, while TCRdb's copy carries only in-frame clones and drops some. The sample shows roughly 30,000 clones, roughly 84% of them seen only once. Sequences were derived from CD8+ T cells sorted from blood (inferred from file names), sampled from a patient given nivolumab and ipilimumab in sequence. The receptors stem from a human donor with melanoma. The CDR3 runs from the conserved cysteine through the conserved F or W. The D gene is left open where the match is weak. The size field is filled for only some rows; it gives once, few, many or a size class.

>TRBD2|TRBJ2-7|once|TRBV5-4
TGTGCCAGCACCGAAGGACTAGGAGCCTCCTACGAGCAGTACTTC
CASTEGLGASYEQYF
>TRBD2|TRBJ2-7|NA|TRBV5-4
TGTGCCAGCAGCTTGGTGCGCGGCGGGGGGGCCTACGAGCAGTACTTC
CASSLVRGGGAYEQYF
>TRBD1|TRBJ2-7|NA|TRBV19
TGTGCCAGTAGTAAGTGGGACAGGGACTACGAGCAGTACTTC
CASSKWDRDYEQYF
>TRBD2|TRBJ2-1|NA|TRBV9
TGTGCCAGCAGCTATAGCGGGGGCTCCTACAATGAGCAGTTCTTC
CASSYSGGSYNEQFF
>TRBD1|TRBJ1-2|NA|TRBV27
TGTGCCAGCAGTTCCCGGACAGGGGGCCCTGCCTATGGCTACACCTTC
CASSSRTGGPAYGYTF
>TRBD1|TRBJ1-5|NA|TRBV27
TGTGCCAGCAGTTCCGCGACAGGGTTCAATCAGCCCCAGCATTTT
CASSSATGFNQPQHF
>TRBD1|TRBJ1-4|NA|TRBV27
TGTGCCAGCAGTCAACGACCGGGACAGGGAGACGAAAAACTGTTTTTT
CASSQRPGQGDEKLFF
>TRBD1|TRBJ1-2|NA|TRBV10-3
TGTGCCATCAGTGAGTCGACAGGGAACGCCTATGGCTACACCTTC
CAISESTGNAYGYTF
>NA|TRBJ2-1|NA|TRBV13
TGTGCCAGCAGGGTGGGGGGACGCTCCCCCGGGGGTGAGCAGTTCTTC
CASRVGGRSPGGEQFF
>NA|TRBJ2-7|few|TRBV7-6
TGTGCCAGCAGCCCGGACTTCTACGAGCAGTACTTC
CASSPDFYEQYF
>NA|TRBJ2-5|NA|TRBV7-9
TGTGCCAGCAGCTCAGGCTCCGGAGGGACCCAGTACTTC
CASSSGSGGTQYF
>TRBD1|TRBJ2-7|NA|TRBV28
TGTGCCAGCACCGACAGGGGGCCCTACGAGCAGTACTTC
CASTDRGPYEQYF
>NA|TRBJ2-7|NA|TRBV9
TGTGCCAGCAGCGCTCGACAGGGAGGCGAGCAGTACTTC
CASSARQGGEQYF
>NA|TRBJ2-7|once|TRBV5-6
TGTGCCAGCAGCCAAACAAGTTACGAGCAGTACTTC
CASSQTSYEQYF
>TRBD2|TRBJ2-7|NA|TRBV5-5
TGTGCCAGCAGCTTATCGCGGGAGCTGTACGAGCAGTACTTC
CASSLSRELYEQYF
>TRBD1|TRBJ1-3|NA|TRBV19
TGTGCCAGTTCGGAACAGGGGGCGTTAAACTCTGGAAACACCATATATTTT
CASSEQGALNSGNTIYF
>NA|TRBJ2-2|NA|TRBV27
TGTGCCAGCAGTTTTTACGGCCGGGGCACCGGGGAGCTGTTTTTT
CASSFYGRGTGELFF
>TRBD1|TRBJ2-5|once|TRBV27
TGTGCCAGCAGTTCGACAGGGGGCTCAAAGACCCAGTACTTC
CASSSTGGSKTQYF
>TRBD1|TRBJ2-7|NA|TRBV27
TGTGCCAGCAGTTTTAGGGGACAGCGATACTCCTACGAGCAGTACTTC
CASSFRGQRYSYEQYF
>NA|TRBJ1-1|NA|TRBV7-3
TGTGCCAGCAGCTCCTCGGGGGGGATAATGAACACTGAAGCTTTCTTT
CASSSSGGIMNTEAFF
>NA|TRBJ1-3|few|TRBV9
TGTGCCAGCAGCGTAGGGGGCACTGGAAACACCATATATTTT
CASSVGGTGNTIYF
>TRBD2|TRBJ2-1|once|TRBV27
TGTGCCAGCAGTTTATCTCCAGCGGGAGGCCATGAGCAGTTCTTC
CASSLSPAGGHEQFF
>NA|TRBJ1-5|NA|TRBV19
TGTGCCAGTATTAATTCCCCGGGGTGGGACAATCAGCCCCAGCATTTT
CASINSPGWDNQPQHF
>TRBD2|TRBJ2-5|NA|TRBV13
TGTGCCAGCAGCTTAGGCCGTCTAGCGGGGACCCAAGAGACCCAGTACTTC
CASSLGRLAGTQETQYF
>NA|TRBJ2-5|once|TRBV15
TGTGCCACCAGCAGAGAGCCGGAGGGGGCGGAGACCCAGTACTTC
CATSREPEGAETQYF
>TRBD2|TRBJ2-1|once|TRBV27
TGTGCCAGCAGTTTATATCGGGGGGGCAGCCACAATGAGCAGTTCTTC
CASSLYRGGSHNEQFF
>NA|TRBJ1-1|NA|TRBV27
TGTGCCAGCAGTTTAGTCCAGGGGTACGGGTACACTGAAGCTTTCTTT
CASSLVQGYGYTEAFF
>NA|TRBJ2-3|NA|TRBV4-1
TGCGCCAGCAGCCAAGTTGGGCTCACAGATACGCAGTATTTT
CASSQVGLTDTQYF
>NA|TRBJ1-1|NA|TRBV9
TGTGCCAGCAGCGTAGGTCCCAGGGTGAACACTGAAGCTTTCTTT
CASSVGPRVNTEAFF
>TRBD2|TRBJ2-1|NA|TRBV28
TGTGCCAGCAGGGGGGAGGGGCCCGGCAATGAGCAGTTCTTC
CASRGEGPGNEQFF
>TRBD1|TRBJ1-2|few|TRBV30
TGTGCCTGGGCTAGGGACAGGGGATCGGGCGGCTACACCTTC
CAWARDRGSGGYTF
>TRBD1|TRBJ2-2|NA|TRBV28
TGTGCCAGCAGCTTCACAGGGGGTATCGGGGAGCTGTTTTTT
CASSFTGGIGELFF
>TRBD2|TRBJ2-7|NA|TRBV6-6
TGTGCCAGCAGTCCACTAGCGGGAGTCTACGAGCAGTACTTC
CASSPLAGVYEQYF
>TRBD1|TRBJ1-5|NA|TRBV28
TGTGCCAGCCTAGTTACCTTTGACAGGGAACTAGATCTCAATCAGCCCCAGCATTTT
CASLVTFDRELDLNQPQHF
>NA|TRBJ2-1|NA|TRBV27
TGTGCCAGCAGTTTAGCAGGGAATGAGCAGTTCTTC
CASSLAGNEQFF
>NA|TRBJ1-1|NA|TRBV4-3
TGCGCCAGCAGCCAAGATTCCTGGCGCGGAGCCGAAGATAACAGGGACACTGAAGCTTTCTTT
CASSQDSWRGAEDNRDTEAFF
>TRBD2|TRBJ2-7|NA|TRBV27
TGTGCCAGCAGTTCCAGACTAGCGGGTATTGACGAGCAGTACTTC
CASSSRLAGIDEQYF
>NA|TRBJ1-1|few|TRBV5-3
TGTGCCAGCAGCTTAGATCAGGCACTGAACACTGAAGCTTTCTTT
CASSLDQALNTEAFF
>NA|TRBJ2-5|NA|TRBV9
TGTGCCAGCAGCGTAGTCGGGGGAAAAGAGACCCAGTACTTC
CASSVVGGKETQYF
>NA|TRBJ2-7|NA|TRBV14
TGTGCCAGCGCAAGATTAGGGGAAATCGAGCAGTACTTC
CASARLGEIEQYF
>NA|TRBJ1-5|few|TRBV19
TGTGCCAGCCTTGGAGGGGCTTATAGCAATCAGCCCCAGCATTTT
CASLGGAYSNQPQHF
>NA|TRBJ2-7|NA|TRBV7-6
TGTGCCAGCAGCATCGGGGACTCTAGCTCCTACGAGCAGTACTTC
CASSIGDSSSYEQYF
>NA|TRBJ1-2|NA|TRBV15
TGTGCCACCAGCAAAGAGGGGGGTACACGGGAAGGCTACACCTTC
CATSKEGGTREGYTF
>TRBD1|TRBJ2-1|NA|TRBV5-1
TGCGCCAGCAGCCTGACAGGGGCCAATGAGCAGTTCTTC
CASSLTGANEQFF
>NA|TRBJ1-2|medium-sized|TRBV5-1
TGCGCCAGCAGCTTGACCCCGGAGAGCCTTTATGGCTACACCTTC
CASSLTPESLYGYTF
>NA|TRBJ1-2|NA|TRBV19
TGTGCCAGTGCAGGGGAGTCTAACTATGGCTACACCTTC
CASAGESNYGYTF
>NA|TRBJ1-1|NA|TRBV2
TGTGCCAGCAGAAAGGTGGGCAGGGTGAACACTGAAGCTTTCTTT
CASRKVGRVNTEAFF
>TRBD1|TRBJ1-1|NA|TRBV4-1
TGCGCCAGCAGCCAACCTGGACAGGATGAAGCTTTCTTT
CASSQPGQDEAFF
>NA|TRBJ1-2|NA|TRBV7-9
TGTGCCAGCAGCTTAGTAGGGGATTCTAACTATGGCTACACCTTC
CASSLVGDSNYGYTF
>NA|TRBJ1-2|few|TRBV21-1
TGTGCCAGCAGCGCTCAACATGAGGCTCTTTACGGCTACACCTTC
CASSAQHEALYGYTF
>NA|TRBJ1-2|NA|TRBV5-6
TGTGCCAGCAGCTTGGACACCAGGGGACCTAACTATGGCTACACCTTC
CASSLDTRGPNYGYTF
>TRBD1|TRBJ1-1|NA|TRBV5-1
TGCGCCAGCAGTTACACGTGGACAGGGCGCACTGAAGCTTTCTTT
CASSYTWTGRTEAFF
>NA|TRBJ1-4|NA|TRBV13
TGTGCCAGCAGCTTTCATGAGGAAAAACTGCTTTTT
CASSFHEEKLLF
>TRBD2|TRBJ2-5|NA|TRBV7-9
TGTGCCAGCAGCTTAAAAATGACTCCGGGACTAGCGGGGGAAGAGACCCAGTACTTC
CASSLKMTPGLAGEETQYF
>NA|TRBJ2-7|NA|TRBV28
TGTGCCAGCAGTCTAACCGGGGTTTCGAGCGAGCAGTACTTC
CASSLTGVSSEQYF
>NA|TRBJ1-5|NA|TRBV5-6
TGTGCCAGCAGCTTCGGGGGTGGGCAGCCCCAGCATTTT
CASSFGGGQPQHF
>NA|TRBJ2-5|NA|TRBV5-6
TGTGCCAGCAGCTCGTTACAGGGAAAAGAGACCCAGTACTTC
CASSSLQGKETQYF